These 9 T cell receptor beta chains were sequenced from one sample in a study of blood T cell repertoires in COVID-19. Only in-frame clones appear in the TCRdb table, and some are missing; sequencing was by immunoSEQ multiplex PCR. Among around 150,000 clones, around 88% were seen once, and the ten largest hold about 4.7%. The specimen sequenced was peripheral blood. The receptor set was obtained from a human donor in a cohort sampled during active COVID-19.

The chain's CDR3 is CASSISPASGGETQYF. The CDR3 DNA sequence: TGTGCCAGTAGTATATCCCCTGCTAGCGGGGGAGAGACCCAGTACTTC. This sequence joins TRBV19 and TRBJ2-5; 10 nucleotides match TRBD2. The CDR3 covers 16 residues. The V and J ends lost 2 bases and 4 bases, in that order; junction bases with no gene match: 7. Germline V gives CDR1 LNHDA, CDR2 SQIVND (reference sequence). Based on the CDR3 plus reference TRBV19 and TRBJ2-5, the full variable domain is DGGITQSPKYLFRKEGQNVTLSCEQNLNHDAMYWYRQDPGQGLRLIYYSQIVNDFQKGDIAEGYSVSREKKESFPLTVTSAQKNPTAFYLCASSISPASGGETQYFGPGTRLLVL.

This chain links TRBV3-1 (or the pseudogene TRBV3-2) with TRBJ2-7; TRBD2 agrees at 10 bases. CDR3 length: 19 amino acids. In germline, CDR1 is LGHDT, CDR2 YNNKEL (reference sequence). The V and J ends lost 0 bases and 6 bases, in that order; junction bases with no gene match: 17. CDR3 protein: CASSQDPVIAGGVRGEQYF. The CDR3 nucleotides are TGTGCCAGCAGCCAAGATCCCGTGATAGCGGGAGGCGTTCGAGGCGAGCAGTACTTC.

The V gene is TRBV30, the J gene TRBJ2-4; the D gene is possibly TRBD2 (6 bases). The CDR3 runs 13 residues. Germline CDR1 and CDR2: GTSNPN and SVGIG (reference sequence). Between the trimmed V and J ends, which lost 5 bases and 8 bases, there was a span of 16 bases. CDR3 loop: CAWGGSGGDIQYF. CDR3 nucleotides: TGTGCCTGGGGGGGGTCTGGAGGGGACATTCAGTACTTC.

Of note for this clone: Additional DNA sequences in this sample encode the identical CDR3. The chain links TRBV19 to TRBJ2-2; tentative D call: TRBD2 (6 bases). There are 15 residues in the CDR3. CDR1 is LNHDA, CDR2 SQIVND, per germline (reference sequence). V was pared by 5 bases and J by 0 bases, with 10 bases between. In DNA form, the CDR3 reads TGTGCCAGTAGTCGGGAGCTGGCGAACACCGGGGAGCTGTTTTTT. Its protein product is CASSRELANTGELFF. Using reference TRBV19 and TRBJ2-2 for the parts outside the CDR3, the full variable domain is DGGITQSPKYLFRKEGQNVTLSCEQNLNHDAMYWYRQDPGQGLRLIYYSQIVNDFQKGDIAEGYSVSREKKESFPLTVTSAQKNPTAFYLCASSRELANTGELFFGEGSRLTVL.

The chain uses TRBV28 and TRBJ2-2, with 10 bases lining up with TRBD2. CDR1 and CDR2 from the germline V gene are MDHEN and SYDVKM. This CDR3 region has 16 residues. The V gene end was trimmed by 7 bases and the J gene end by 5 bases; junction bases not matched to a gene: 10. The CDR3 DNA reads TGTGCCAGCACCGACGGGCTAGCGGGAGAAACCGGGGAGCTGTTTTTT. Translating gives CASTDGLAGETGELFF. Variable domain in full (rest from reference TRBV28 and TRBJ2-2): DVKVTQSSRYLVKRTGEKVFLECVQDMDHENMFWYRQDPGLGLRLIYFSYDVKMKEKGDIPEGYSVSREKKERFSLILESASTNQTSMYLCASTDGLAGETGELFFGEGSRLTVL.

The chain uses TRBV28 and TRBJ2-1; 8 bases match TRBD2. The trim removed 3 bases at V and 7 bases at J, leaving 5 bases unmatched. Germline V gives CDR1 MDHEN, CDR2 SYDVKM. This CDR3 has 14 residues. The CDR3 sequence is CASSFREGRNEQFF. The DNA for the CDR3 is TGTGCCAGCAGTTTCCGGGAGGGCCGGAATGAGCAGTTCTTC.

The chain carries TRBV6-2 or TRBV6-3 and TRBJ1-2, with D tentatively TRBD1 (5 bases). The CDR3 sequence is 16 residues long. CDR1 is MNHEY, CDR2 SVGEGT, per germline. The V end lost 6 bases, the J end lost 1 base, and 18 bases lay between the germline ends. The CDR3 is CASSIAGRALNYGYTF. CDR3 coding DNA: TGTGCCAGCAGCATTGCAGGCAGGGCGCTTAACTATGGCTACACCTTC.

The chain employs TRBV9 and TRBJ1-2; maybe TRBD1 (5 bases). Germline V gene sequence: CDR1 SGDLS, CDR2 YYNGEE. V was trimmed by 1 base and J by 7 bases, leaving 14 bases between them. This CDR3 contains 14 residues. This chain's CDR3 is CASSVLSGGSGYTF. The CDR3 nucleotides read TGTGCCAGCAGCGTACTCTCGGGGGGTAGTGGCTACACCTTC.

The rearrangement links TRBV6-2 or TRBV6-3 to TRBJ1-5; D possibly corresponds to TRBD1 (6 bases). V was shortened by 5 bases and J by 0 bases, with 20 bases between the two germline ends. This CDR3 comprises 18 residues. Germline CDR1 reads MNHEY; CDR2 reads SVGEGT. The CDR3 DNA reads as TGTGCCAGCAGTATCGCTCTCGGACAGCCCTATAGCAATCAGCCCCAGCATTTT. Protein: CASSIALGQPYSNQPQHF.